A selection of T cell receptor beta chains follows, all from one sample in a study of blood T cells in healthy people across ages. TCRdb recomputed calls from the 5' RACE reads with MiXCR, one row per CDR3 protein. The repertoire consists of 780,000 or so distinct CDR3 sequences, with around a quarter occurring once and the leading ten covering 3% to 4%. The same sample was also used in a study of T cells of mothers and their children.

Sequenced input: blood. Source of these receptors: a boy between 10 and 17 years old in good health. The CDR3 runs from the conserved cysteine through the conserved F or W. D genes are given only for firm matches. Expanded clones get a size class; other rows say once, few or many, or leave the size out.

V: TRBV27
D: TRBD1
size: few
J: TRBJ2-7
DNA: TGTGCCAGCAGCTTCGTGGGACAGGGTAACGAGCAGTACTTC
CDR3: CASSFVGQGNEQYF

V: TRBV4-1
D: TRBD1
size: few
J: TRBJ2-7
DNA: TGCGCCAGCAGCCAAACACAGGGGGGAGTTTACGAGCAGTACTTC
CDR3: CASSQTQGGVYEQYF

V: TRBV12-3/TRBV12-4
D: TRBD1
size: .
J: TRBJ1-4
DNA: TGTGCCAGCAGCCTGACAGGGGCGGAGGAAAAACTGTTTTTT
CDR3: CASSLTGAEEKLFF

V: TRBV28
D: TRBD1
size: .
J: TRBJ1-1
DNA: TGTGCCGGCAGTTTACGCCCGACAGGGAGCACTGAAGCTTTCTTT
CDR3: CAGSLRPTGSTEAFF

V: TRBV9
D: .
size: few
J: TRBJ2-1
DNA: TGTGCCAGCAGCGTAGAACAGGGAATTTACAATGAGCAGTTCTTC
CDR3: CASSVEQGIYNEQFF

V: TRBV29-1
D: .
size: few
J: TRBJ2-6
DNA: TGCAGCGTTGACGGAGGGGTCGGGGCCAACGTCCTGACTTTC
CDR3: CSVDGGVGANVLTF

V: TRBV7-3
D: TRBD2
size: .
J: TRBJ2-7
DNA: TGTGCCAGCAGCTTAACCCCCATAGCGGGGAGCTCCTACGAGCAGTACTTC
CDR3: CASSLTPIAGSSYEQYF

V: TRBV6-2/TRBV6-3
D: .
size: few
J: TRBJ1-2
DNA: TGTGCCAGCAGTTACTTCTGGGTATACCATGGCTACACCTTC
CDR3: CASSYFWVYHGYTF

V: TRBV4-2
D: .
size: .
J: TRBJ2-6
DNA: TGTGCCAGCAGCCAAGAGTCCGGGGCTGGGGCCAACGTCCTGACTTTC
CDR3: CASSQESGAGANVLTF

V: TRBV6-4
D: .
size: few
J: TRBJ2-2
DNA: TGTGCCAGCAGTGACTCGACGAACACCGGGGAGCTGTTTTTT
CDR3: CASSDSTNTGELFF

V: TRBV29-1
D: .
size: few
J: TRBJ2-3
DNA: TGCAGCGTGCAGGACCCACGCACAGATACGCAGTATTTT
CDR3: CSVQDPRTDTQYF

V: TRBV5-6
D: .
size: .
J: TRBJ1-4
DNA: TGTGCCAGCAGCTTCGGGCAGTTTAATGAAAAACTGTTTTTT
CDR3: CASSFGQFNEKLFF

V: TRBV18
D: TRBD2
size: few
J: TRBJ2-2
DNA: TGTGCCAGCTCACCTCCCGGACTAGCGGGGGTCAGTATCGCCGGGGAGCTGTTTTTT
CDR3: CASSPPGLAGVSIAGELFF

V: TRBV7-2
D: TRBD2
size: .
J: TRBJ2-7
DNA: TGTGCCAGCAGCTTAACTAGCGGGAGCACCTACGAGCAGTACTTC
CDR3: CASSLTSGSTYEQYF

V: TRBV6-2/TRBV6-3
D: TRBD1
size: .
J: TRBJ2-5
DNA: TGTGCCAGCAGTCACTCCGGGACAGGGTATGAGACCCAGTACTTC
CDR3: CASSHSGTGYETQYF

V: TRBV6-1
D: .
size: few
J: TRBJ1-1
DNA: TGTGCCACAAAGGCGGGGCACCCTCTTGAAGCTTTCTTT
CDR3: CATKAGHPLEAFF

V: TRBV5-5
D: .
size: .
J: TRBJ1-1
DNA: TGTGCCAGCAGCTTGGTGGCAAACATGAACACTGAAGCTTTCTTT
CDR3: CASSLVANMNTEAFF

V: TRBV6-5
D: .
size: .
J: TRBJ1-4
DNA: TGTGCCAGCAGTCGATCGGGGACCGAAAAACTGTTTTTT
CDR3: CASSRSGTEKLFF

V: TRBV6-5
D: .
size: .
J: TRBJ2-7
DNA: TGTGCCAGCAGTTATATAGGTGAGCAGTACTTC
CDR3: CASSYIGEQYF

V: TRBV2
D: TRBD1
size: .
J: TRBJ2-1
DNA: TGTGCCAGCAGCTTAGACAGGGGCCCTTTTAATGAGCAGTTCTTC
CDR3: CASSLDRGPFNEQFF

V: TRBV21-1
D: .
size: .
J: TRBJ1-2
DNA: TGTGCCAGCAGCGCCGCCGGGGATGGCTACACCTTC
CDR3: CASSAAGDGYTF

V: TRBV4-1
D: .
size: .
J: TRBJ2-5
DNA: TGCGCCAGCAGCCAAGATGAGGGGCAGACCCAGTACTTC
CDR3: CASSQDEGQTQYF

V: TRBV14
D: .
size: few
J: TRBJ1-2
DNA: TGTGCCAGCAGCCAAGACCCTGTGGGCAGGGACGGCTACACCTTC
CDR3: CASSQDPVGRDGYTF

V: TRBV12-3/TRBV12-4
D: TRBD2
size: few
J: TRBJ2-1
DNA: TGTGCCAGCAGTTTAAACAGCGGGAGGGCCAATAATGAGCAGTTCTTC
CDR3: CASSLNSGRANNEQFF

V: TRBV2
D: .
size: .
J: TRBJ2-7
DNA: TGTGCCAGCTATTGGCCGGGGACGGAGCGGGTCTCCTACGAGCAGTACTTC
CDR3: CASYWPGTERVSYEQYF

V: TRBV6-5
D: .
size: many
J: TRBJ1-1
DNA: TGTGCCAGCAGTTACGTGGGGAGGGTGGGGAGTACTGAAGCTTTCTTT
CDR3: CASSYVGRVGSTEAFF

V: TRBV28
D: TRBD2
size: few
J: TRBJ2-3
DNA: TGTGCCAGCAGTCCGCAATTACTAGCGGGCGGGGGAGATACGCAGTATTTT
CDR3: CASSPQLLAGGGDTQYF

V: TRBV11-2
D: .
size: few
J: TRBJ2-7
DNA: TGTGCCAGCAGCTTCGGCCCGACAGGCTACGAGCAGTACTTC
CDR3: CASSFGPTGYEQYF

V: TRBV24-1
D: .
size: .
J: TRBJ2-3
DNA: TGTGCCACCAGTGATTCAAGAAGCACAGATACGCAGTATTTT
CDR3: CATSDSRSTDTQYF

V: TRBV24-1
D: .
size: few
J: TRBJ2-1
DNA: TGTGCCACCAGTGATTTATCGCCTGCAGGGGGGGAAAAGCAGTTCTTC
CDR3: CATSDLSPAGGEKQFF

V: TRBV7-2
D: .
size: .
J: TRBJ1-1
DNA: TGTGCCAGCAGCCAAGCGGGGGGCGCTGAAGCTTTCTTT
CDR3: CASSQAGGAEAFF

V: TRBV9
D: .
size: .
J: TRBJ1-2
DNA: TGTGCCAGCAGCGTATCCCCCTATGGCTACACCTTC
CDR3: CASSVSPYGYTF

V: TRBV3-1
D: .
size: many
J: TRBJ2-6
DNA: TGTGCCAGCAGCCAAGGGGTAACCGGGGCCAACGTCCTGACTTTC
CDR3: CASSQGVTGANVLTF

V: TRBV7-9
D: TRBD2
size: few
J: TRBJ2-7
DNA: TGTGCCAGCAGCCCCGACGCGGGAGGGGAGTACGAGCAGTACTTC
CDR3: CASSPDAGGEYEQYF

V: TRBV5-1
D: TRBD1
size: few
J: TRBJ2-5
DNA: TGCGCCAGCAGATACAGGGGGGCGGAGACCCAGTACTTC
CDR3: CASRYRGAETQYF

V: TRBV9
D: TRBD1
size: few
J: TRBJ1-4
DNA: TGTGCCAGCAGCGCTGAGGGGGCGAGAGATGAAAAACTGTTTTTT
CDR3: CASSAEGARDEKLFF

V: TRBV5-1
D: .
size: .
J: TRBJ2-7
DNA: TGCGCCAGCAGTTCCCGGTTAGAAAGCTCCTACGAGCAGTACTTC
CDR3: CASSSRLESSYEQYF

V: TRBV29-1
D: .
size: .
J: TRBJ2-2
DNA: TGCAGCGTCGAAGATGCAGGTTCGAACACCGGGGAGCTGTTTTTT
CDR3: CSVEDAGSNTGELFF

V: TRBV29-1
D: .
size: .
J: TRBJ1-1
DNA: TGCAGCGTTGACCCCGACAGGGAAGCTTTCTTT
CDR3: CSVDPDREAFF

V: TRBV6-5
D: .
size: .
J: TRBJ1-1
DNA: TGTGCCAGCAGTTTTAGTAGCTCTCGTGACAGCCAACTGGTGAGGACTGGAGCTTTCTTT
CDR3: CASSFSSSRDSQLVRTGAFF